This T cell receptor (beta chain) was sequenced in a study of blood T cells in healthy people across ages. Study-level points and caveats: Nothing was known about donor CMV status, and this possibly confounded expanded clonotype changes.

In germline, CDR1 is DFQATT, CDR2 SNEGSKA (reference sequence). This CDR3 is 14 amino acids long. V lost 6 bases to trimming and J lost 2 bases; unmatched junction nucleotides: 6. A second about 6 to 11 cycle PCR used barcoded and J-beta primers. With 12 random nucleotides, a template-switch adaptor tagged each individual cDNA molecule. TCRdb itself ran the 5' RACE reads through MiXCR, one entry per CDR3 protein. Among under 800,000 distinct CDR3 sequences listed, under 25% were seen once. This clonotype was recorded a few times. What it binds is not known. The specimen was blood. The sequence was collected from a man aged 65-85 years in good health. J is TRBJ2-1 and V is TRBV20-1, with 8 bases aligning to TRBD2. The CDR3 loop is CSAITSGAYNEQFF. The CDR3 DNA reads TGCAGTGCCATAACTAGCGGAGCCTACAATGAGCAGTTCTTC.